This T cell receptor (beta chain) is from a study of T cell changes during pregnancy in multiple sclerosis. Using immunoSEQ multiplex PCR, the repertoire was profiled, and TCRdb retains in-frame clones only, with some absent. The sample has fewer than 40,000 clones; roughly nine tenths are singletons. The V and J ends lost 3 bases and 1 base respectively, with 9 bases between them. Germline CDR1 reads KGHSH; CDR2 reads LQKENI. This CDR3 region has 14 residues. Material: CD4+ T cells from peripheral blood mononuclear cells, obtained in the second trimester of pregnancy. The gene calls are TRBV18 and TRBJ2-5; D perhaps matches TRBD2 (5 bases). The TCR originated in a female donor with multiple sclerosis, enrolled in a pregnancy study. The CDR3 reads CASSPLSGQETQYF. In nucleotides, the CDR3 is TGTGCCAGCTCACCCCTAAGCGGCCAAGAGACCCAGTACTTC.